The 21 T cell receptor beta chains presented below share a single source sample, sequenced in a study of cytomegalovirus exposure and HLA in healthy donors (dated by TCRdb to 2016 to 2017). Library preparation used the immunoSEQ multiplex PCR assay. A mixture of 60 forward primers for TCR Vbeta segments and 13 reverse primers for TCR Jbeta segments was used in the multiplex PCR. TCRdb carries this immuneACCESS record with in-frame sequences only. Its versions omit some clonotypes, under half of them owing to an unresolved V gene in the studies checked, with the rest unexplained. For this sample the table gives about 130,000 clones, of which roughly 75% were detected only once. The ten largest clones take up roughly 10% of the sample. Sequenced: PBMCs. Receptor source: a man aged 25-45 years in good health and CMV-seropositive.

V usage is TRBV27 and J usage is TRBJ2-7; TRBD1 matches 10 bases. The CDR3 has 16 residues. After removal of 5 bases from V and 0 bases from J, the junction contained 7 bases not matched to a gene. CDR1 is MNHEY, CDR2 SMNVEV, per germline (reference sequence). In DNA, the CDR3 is TGTGCCAGCAGTCCCGGGACAGGGGTCCGCTCCTACGAGCAGTACTTC. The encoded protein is CASSPGTGVRSYEQYF.

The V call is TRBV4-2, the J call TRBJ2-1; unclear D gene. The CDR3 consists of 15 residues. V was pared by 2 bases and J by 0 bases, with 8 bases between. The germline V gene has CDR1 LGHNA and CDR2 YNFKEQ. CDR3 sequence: CASSQTRSSYNEQFF. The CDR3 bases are TGTGCCAGCAGCCAAACGCGAAGCTCCTACAATGAGCAGTTCTTC.

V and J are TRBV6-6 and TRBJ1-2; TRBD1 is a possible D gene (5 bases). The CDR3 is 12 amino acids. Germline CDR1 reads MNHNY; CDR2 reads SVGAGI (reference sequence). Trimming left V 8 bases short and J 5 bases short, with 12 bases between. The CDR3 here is CASGHPLYGYTF. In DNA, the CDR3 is TGTGCCAGCGGACACCCCCTGTATGGCTACACCTTC.

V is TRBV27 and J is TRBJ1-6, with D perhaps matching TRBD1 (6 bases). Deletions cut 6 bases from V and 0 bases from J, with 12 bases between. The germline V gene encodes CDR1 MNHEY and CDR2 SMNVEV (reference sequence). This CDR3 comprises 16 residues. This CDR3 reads CASSQNRDSYNSPLHF. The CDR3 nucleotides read TGTGCCAGCAGCCAAAACAGGGACTCCTATAATTCACCCCTCCACTTT.

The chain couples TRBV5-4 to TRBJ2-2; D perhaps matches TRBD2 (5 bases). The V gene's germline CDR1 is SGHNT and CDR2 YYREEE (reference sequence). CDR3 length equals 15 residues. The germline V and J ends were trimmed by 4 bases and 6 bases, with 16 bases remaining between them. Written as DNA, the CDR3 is TGTGCCAGCAGCCTGCTTGGAGGACCCGCCGGGGAGCTGTTTTTT. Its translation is CASSLLGGPAGELFF.

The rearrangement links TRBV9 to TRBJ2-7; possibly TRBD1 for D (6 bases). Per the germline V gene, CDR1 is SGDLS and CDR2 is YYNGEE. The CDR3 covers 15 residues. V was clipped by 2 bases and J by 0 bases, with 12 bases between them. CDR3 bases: TGTGCCAGCAGCGTTTCGACAGGTTACTCCTACGAGCAGTACTTC. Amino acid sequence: CASSVSTGYSYEQYF.

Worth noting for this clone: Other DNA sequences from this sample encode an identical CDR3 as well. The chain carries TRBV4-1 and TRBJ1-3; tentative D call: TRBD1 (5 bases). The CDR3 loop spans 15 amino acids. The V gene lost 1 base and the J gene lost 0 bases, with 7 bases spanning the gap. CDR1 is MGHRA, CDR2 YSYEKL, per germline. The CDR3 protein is CASSQAGLSGNTIYF. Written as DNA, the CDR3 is TGCGCCAGCAGCCAAGCAGGGCTCTCTGGAAACACCATATATTTT.

As DNA, the CDR3 is TGTGCCAGCAGCTTGGCTCAGGCGATATGGGAGACCCAGTACTTC. Residues: CASSLAQAIWETQYF. V usage is TRBV5-6 and J usage is TRBJ2-5; D gene unclear. The length of the CDR3 is 15 residues. V was shortened by 0 bases and J by 5 bases, with 14 bases between the two germline ends. In germline, CDR1 is SGHDT, CDR2 YYEEEE.

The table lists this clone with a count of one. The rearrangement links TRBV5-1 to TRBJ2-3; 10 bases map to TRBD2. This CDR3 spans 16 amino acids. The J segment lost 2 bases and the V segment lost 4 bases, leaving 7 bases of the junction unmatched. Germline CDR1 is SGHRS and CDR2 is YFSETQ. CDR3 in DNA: TGCGCCAGCAGCCTTACTAGCGGGATTTCCACAGATACGCAGTATTTT. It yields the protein CASSLTSGISTDTQYF.

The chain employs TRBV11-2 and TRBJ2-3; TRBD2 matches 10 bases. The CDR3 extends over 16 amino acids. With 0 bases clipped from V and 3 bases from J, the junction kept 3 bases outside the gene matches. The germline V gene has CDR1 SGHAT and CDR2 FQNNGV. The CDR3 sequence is CASSLELAGETDTQYF. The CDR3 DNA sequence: TGTGCCAGCAGCTTAGAGCTAGCGGGAGAGACAGATACGCAGTATTTT.

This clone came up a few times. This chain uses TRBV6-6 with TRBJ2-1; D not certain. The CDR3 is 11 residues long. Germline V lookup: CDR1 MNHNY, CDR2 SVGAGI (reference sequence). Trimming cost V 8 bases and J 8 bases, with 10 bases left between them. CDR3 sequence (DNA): TGTGCCAGCGGCGGCCCTTATGAGCAGTTCTTC. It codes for CASGGPYEQFF.

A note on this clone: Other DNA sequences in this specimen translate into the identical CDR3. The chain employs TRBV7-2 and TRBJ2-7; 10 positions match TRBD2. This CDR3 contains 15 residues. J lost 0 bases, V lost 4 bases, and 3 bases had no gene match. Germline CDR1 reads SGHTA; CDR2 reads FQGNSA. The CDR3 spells CASSYGLAASYEQYF. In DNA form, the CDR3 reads TGTGCCAGCAGCTATGGACTAGCGGCCTCCTACGAGCAGTACTTC.

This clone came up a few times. Here the CDR3 DNA reads TGTGCCAGCGGGACAACTTATAATTCACCCCTCCACTTT. This codes for CASGTTYNSPLHF. This chain joins TRBV2 and TRBJ1-6; TRBD1 might be the D (6 bases). CDR3 length: 13 amino acids. CDR1 SNHLY and CDR2 FYNNEI come from the germline V gene. The germline V and J ends were trimmed by 8 bases and 4 bases, with 9 bases remaining between them.

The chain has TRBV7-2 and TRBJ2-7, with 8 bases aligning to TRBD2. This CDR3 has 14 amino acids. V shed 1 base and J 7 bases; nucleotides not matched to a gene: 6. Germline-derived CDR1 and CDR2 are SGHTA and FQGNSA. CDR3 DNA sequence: TGTGCCAGCAGCTTAGTGGGGACTAGTCAGGAGCAGTACTTC. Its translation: CASSLVGTSQEQYF.

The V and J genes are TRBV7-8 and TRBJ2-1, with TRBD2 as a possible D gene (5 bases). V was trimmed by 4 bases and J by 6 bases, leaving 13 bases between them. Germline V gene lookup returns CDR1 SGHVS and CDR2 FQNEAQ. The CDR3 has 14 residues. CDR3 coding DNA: TGTGCCAGCAGCTCCCCGGACTCACCCAATGAGCAGTTCTTC. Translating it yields CASSSPDSPNEQFF.

In DNA form, the CDR3 reads TGTGCCAGCAGCGTAGAACTAGCGGGAGTGGGCAATGAGCAGTTCTTC. Amino acid sequence: CASSVELAGVGNEQFF. V usage is TRBV9 and J usage is TRBJ2-1, with 11 bases identical to TRBD2. J lost 6 bases, V lost 0 bases, and 5 bases had no gene match. The CDR3 has 16 amino acids. The germline V gene has CDR1 SGDLS and CDR2 YYNGEE.

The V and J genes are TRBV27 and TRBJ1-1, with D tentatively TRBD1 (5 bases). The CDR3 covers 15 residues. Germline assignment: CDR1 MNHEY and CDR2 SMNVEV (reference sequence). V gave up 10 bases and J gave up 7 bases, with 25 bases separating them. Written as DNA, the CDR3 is TGTGCCACCTCCTTAATTGGGGGAGGGACGGGTGAAGCTTTCTTT. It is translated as CATSLIGGGTGEAFF.

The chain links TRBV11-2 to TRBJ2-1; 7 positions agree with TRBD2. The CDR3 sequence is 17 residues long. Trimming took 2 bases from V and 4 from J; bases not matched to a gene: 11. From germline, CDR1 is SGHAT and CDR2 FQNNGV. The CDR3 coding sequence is TGTGCCAGCAGCTTAAGTCTAGCGGTATCTTGGTACAATGAGCAGTTCTTC. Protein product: CASSLSLAVSWYNEQFF.

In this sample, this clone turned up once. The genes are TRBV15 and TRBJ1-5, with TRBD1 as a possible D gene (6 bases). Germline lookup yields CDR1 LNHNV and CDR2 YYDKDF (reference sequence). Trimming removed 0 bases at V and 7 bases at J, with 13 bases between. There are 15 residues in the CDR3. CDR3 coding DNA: TGTGCCACCAGCAGAGATAGGGGGTTAGGGCAGCCCCAGCATTTT. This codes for CATSRDRGLGQPQHF.

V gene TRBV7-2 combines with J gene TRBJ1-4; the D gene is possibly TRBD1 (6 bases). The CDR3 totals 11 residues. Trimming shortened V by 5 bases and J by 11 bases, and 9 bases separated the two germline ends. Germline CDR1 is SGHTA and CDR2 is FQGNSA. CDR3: CASSPGDKLFF. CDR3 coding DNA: TGTGCCAGCAGCCCAGGGGACAAACTGTTTTTT.

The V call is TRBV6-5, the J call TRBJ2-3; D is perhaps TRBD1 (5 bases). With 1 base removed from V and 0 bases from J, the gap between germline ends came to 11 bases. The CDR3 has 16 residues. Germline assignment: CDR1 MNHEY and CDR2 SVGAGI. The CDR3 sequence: CASSYWGASSTDTQYF. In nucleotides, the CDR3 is TGTGCCAGCAGTTACTGGGGCGCATCTAGCACAGATACGCAGTATTTT.